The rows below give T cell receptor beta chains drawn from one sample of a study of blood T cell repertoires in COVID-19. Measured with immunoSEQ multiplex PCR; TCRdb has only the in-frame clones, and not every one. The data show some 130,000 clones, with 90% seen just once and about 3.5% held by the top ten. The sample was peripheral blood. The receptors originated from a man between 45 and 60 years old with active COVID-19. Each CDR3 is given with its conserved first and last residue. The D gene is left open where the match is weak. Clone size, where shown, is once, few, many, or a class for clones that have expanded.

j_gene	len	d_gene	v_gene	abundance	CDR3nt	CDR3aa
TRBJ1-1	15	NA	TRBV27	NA	TGTGCCAGCAGTTTATCCCCGGGGATGGCCACTGAAGCTTTCTTT	CASSLSPGMATEAFF
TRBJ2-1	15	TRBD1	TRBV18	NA	TGTGCCAGCTCACCTCGGGACAGGTCCTTGTATGAGCAGTTCTTC	CASSPRDRSLYEQFF
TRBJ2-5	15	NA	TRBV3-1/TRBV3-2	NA	TGTGCCAGCAGGCATAGTACAGGTTCACAAGAGACCCAGTACTTC	CASRHSTGSQETQYF
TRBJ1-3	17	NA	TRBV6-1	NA	TGTGCCAGCAGTGAATCGTTGGGCAGCTTCTCTGGAAACACCATATATTTT	CASSESLGSFSGNTIYF
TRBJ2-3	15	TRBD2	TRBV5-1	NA	TGCGCCAGCAGCTTGCGGACTAGCGGGAGTCATACGCAGTATTTT	CASSLRTSGSHTQYF
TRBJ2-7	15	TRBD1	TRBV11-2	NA	TGTGCCAGCAGCGTCCTTACACAGGGGTCCTACGAGCAGTACTTC	CASSVLTQGSYEQYF
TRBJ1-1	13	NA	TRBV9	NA	TGTGCCAGCAGCGCCGGGGATGGCACTGAAGCTTTCTTT	CASSAGDGTEAFF
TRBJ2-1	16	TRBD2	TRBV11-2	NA	TGTGCCAGCAGCTTAGATCTTCGGACTAGATACAATGAGCAGTTCTTC	CASSLDLRTRYNEQFF
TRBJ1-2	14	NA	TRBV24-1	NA	TGTGCCACCAGTGATGGCGGACACGGCTATGGCTACACCTTC	CATSDGGHGYGYTF
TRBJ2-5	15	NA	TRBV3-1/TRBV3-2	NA	TGTGCCAGCAGCCAAGAAGGAGCTCGGCAAGAGACCCAGTACTTC	CASSQEGARQETQYF
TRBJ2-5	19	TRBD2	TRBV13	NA	TGTGCCAGCAGCTTAGGCCTCAGGGCACCCAGCGGGAGGGCTGAGACCCAGTACTTC	CASSLGLRAPSGRAETQYF
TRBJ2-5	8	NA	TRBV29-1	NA	TGCAGCGTCGATCCCGGGTACTTC	CSVDPGYF
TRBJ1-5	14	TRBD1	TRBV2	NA	TGTGCCAGCAGGCGACAGGGGGTCAATCAGCCCCAGCATTTT	CASRRQGVNQPQHF
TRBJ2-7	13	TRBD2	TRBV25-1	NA	TGTGCCAGCCGTACTAGCGGGGGATACGAGCAGTACTTC	CASRTSGGYEQYF
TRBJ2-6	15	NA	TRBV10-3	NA	TGTGCCATCAACCAACAGGGCTCAGGGGCCAACGTCCTGACTTTC	CAINQQGSGANVLTF
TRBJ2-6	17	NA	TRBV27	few	TGTGCCAGCAGTCCTTCGACAGAAGACTCTGGGGCCAACGTCCTGACTTTC	CASSPSTEDSGANVLTF